This is a list of T cell receptor beta chains from one sample in a study of cytomegalovirus exposure and HLA in healthy donors. Measured with immunoSEQ multiplex PCR; TCRdb has only the in-frame clones, and not every one. The repertoire holds 150,000 to 180,000 clones, with around 84% as singletons. Sequencing was carried out using PBMCs. All receptors derive from a woman between 40 and 50 years old in good health and CMV-seropositive. Both conserved end residues are part of each CDR3. The order of the fields is J gene, V gene, CDR3 protein.

>TRBJ2-7|TRBV28
CASSLPSGGKYEQYF
>TRBJ1-4|TRBV5-1
CASSSRTGQLLFF
>TRBJ2-7|TRBV20-1
CSAGQGYEQYF
>TRBJ2-1|TRBV28
CASSTGGGGRNEQFF
>TRBJ2-4|TRBV4-1
CASSQPPATGAKNIQYF
>TRBJ2-2|TRBV30
CAWSDLAATGELFF
>TRBJ2-2|TRBV6-1
CASSEGAGKNTGELFF
>TRBJ2-3|TRBV7-9
CASSTAPSGTRGTDTQYF
>TRBJ2-3|TRBV11-3
CASSRTSGDTQYF
>TRBJ2-5|TRBV7-7
CASSLAGGGQETQYF
>TRBJ2-3|TRBV5-4
CASSLTLLAGDGDTQYF
>TRBJ1-1|TRBV7-9
CASSLADRRFNTEAFF
>TRBJ2-1|TRBV7-9
CASPSGTPKTSGIYNEQFF
>TRBJ2-1|TRBV15
CATSRHDSTSGQNNEQFF
>TRBJ2-5|TRBV2
CASSFPGQGQETQYF
>TRBJ2-7|TRBV14
CASSPGLAGARSEQYF
>TRBJ2-2|TRBV19
CASRFSGAPNTGELFF
>TRBJ2-7|TRBV12-5
CASGPGTGSPYEQYF
>TRBJ1-5|TRBV7-8
CASSVGQVGQPQHF
>TRBJ2-5|TRBV29-1
CSAEIQQETQYF
>TRBJ2-2|TRBV30
CAWTIQGMRNTGELFF
>TRBJ1-2|TRBV28
CASTQGGGHGYTF
>TRBJ2-1|TRBV9
CASSVSPTSTNEQFF
>TRBJ2-1|TRBV28
CAGGLAEGNEQFF
>TRBJ2-3|TRBV7-3
CASSLKGGLAGGTDTQYF
>TRBJ1-5|TRBV5-8
CASSLGLEFGAGNQPQHF
>TRBJ2-2|TRBV11-2
CASSSTNEREGRAGELFF
>TRBJ2-7|TRBV5-4
CASSSSYEQYF
>TRBJ2-7|TRBV6-5
CASSSPGTSGTYEQYF
>TRBJ2-5|TRBV4-1
CASSQGDTSGSREGLGETQYF
>-|TRBV9
CASSAGRANSYEQYF
>TRBJ1-5|TRBV19
CASSGGQSNQPQHF
>TRBJ2-5|TRBV19
CASSIRGPGGQETQYF
>-|TRBV7-8
CASRGGGGYEQYF
>TRBJ2-7|TRBV7-2
CASSRGQGVYEQYF
>TRBJ2-3|TRBV5-1
CASSLDRREGRGTDTQYF
>TRBJ2-1|TRBV9
CASSVASGTYNEQFF
>TRBJ1-6|TRBV28
CASSLGYRRGSPLHF
>TRBJ2-5|TRBV19
CASSWGFGSAQETQYF
>TRBJ2-7|TRBV5-1
CASSLTGSGSYEQYF
>TRBJ2-7|TRBV27
CASSASSGSLSFYEQYF
>TRBJ2-1|TRBV6-6
CASTGQGQGYNEQFF
>TRBJ2-2|TRBV4-1
CASSSAGGGTGELFF